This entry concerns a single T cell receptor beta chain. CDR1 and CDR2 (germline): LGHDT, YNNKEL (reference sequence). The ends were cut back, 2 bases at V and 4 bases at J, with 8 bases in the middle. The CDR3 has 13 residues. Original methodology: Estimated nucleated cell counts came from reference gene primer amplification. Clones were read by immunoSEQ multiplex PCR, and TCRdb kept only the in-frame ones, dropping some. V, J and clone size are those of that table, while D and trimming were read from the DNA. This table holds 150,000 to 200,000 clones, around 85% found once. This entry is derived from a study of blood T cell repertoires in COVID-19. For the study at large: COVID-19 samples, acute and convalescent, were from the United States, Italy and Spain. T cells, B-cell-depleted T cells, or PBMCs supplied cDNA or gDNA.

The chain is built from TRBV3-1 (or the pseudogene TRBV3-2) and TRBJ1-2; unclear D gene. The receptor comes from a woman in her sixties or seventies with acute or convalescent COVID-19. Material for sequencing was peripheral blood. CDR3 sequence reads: CASSQTVFYGYTF. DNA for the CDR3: TGTGCCAGCAGCCAAACAGTTTTCTATGGCTACACCTTC.